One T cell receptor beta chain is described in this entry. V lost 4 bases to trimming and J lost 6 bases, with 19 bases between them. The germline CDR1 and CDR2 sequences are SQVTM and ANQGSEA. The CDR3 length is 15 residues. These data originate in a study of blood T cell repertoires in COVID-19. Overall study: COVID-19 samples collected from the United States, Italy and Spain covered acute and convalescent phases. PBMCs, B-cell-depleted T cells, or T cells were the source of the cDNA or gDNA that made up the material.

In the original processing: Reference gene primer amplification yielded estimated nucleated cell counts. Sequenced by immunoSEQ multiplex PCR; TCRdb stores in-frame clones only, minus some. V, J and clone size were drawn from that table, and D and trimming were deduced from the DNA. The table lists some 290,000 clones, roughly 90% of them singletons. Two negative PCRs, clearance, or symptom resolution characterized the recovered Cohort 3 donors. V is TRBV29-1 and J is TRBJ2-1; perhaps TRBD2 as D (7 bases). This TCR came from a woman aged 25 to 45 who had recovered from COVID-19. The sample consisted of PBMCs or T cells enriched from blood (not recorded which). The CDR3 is CSVAVGSGTLNEQFF. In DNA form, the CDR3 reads TGCAGCGTTGCAGTAGGGAGCGGGACACTCAATGAGCAGTTCTTC.